Presented here are 12 T cell receptor beta chains from one specimen sequenced in a study of blood T cell repertoires in COVID-19. TCRdb's table, derived via immunoSEQ multiplex PCR, lists solely in-frame clones and lacks some. The sample comprises more than 50,000 clones, 76% of which are singletons, and 40% to 60% rests with the top ten. The sequencing sample was made of peripheral blood. The receptors were sampled from a woman older than 75 with acute or convalescent COVID-19.

The table lists this clone with a count of one. The chain's CDR3 is CASSVAGRSGANVLTF. As DNA, the CDR3 is TGTGCCAGCAGCGTAGCGGGGAGATCTGGGGCCAACGTCCTGACTTTC. V gene TRBV9 combines with J gene TRBJ2-6; D is possibly TRBD2 (5 bases). V lost 0 bases to trimming and J lost 1 base, with 8 bases between them. Germline V CDR1 and CDR2: SGDLS, YYNGEE. This CDR3 spans 16 amino acids.

This clone was seen a single time. The chain combines TRBV19 with TRBJ1-5, with TRBD1 matching over 12 bases. The V gene end was trimmed by 5 bases and the J gene end by 5 bases; junction bases not matched to a gene: 10. The CDR3 contains 17 residues. The germline CDR1 and CDR2 sequences are LNHDA and SQIVND (reference sequence). The CDR3 nucleotides are TGTGCCAGTAGTCCTCGTCCCGGGACAGGGGGCTATCAGCCCCAGCATTTT. Protein sequence: CASSPRPGTGGYQPQHF.

The chain employs TRBV2 and TRBJ2-7; weak D call: TRBD2 (7 bases). Looked up from germline, CDR1 is SNHLY and CDR2 is FYNNEI. CDR3 length: 12 amino acids. Between the trimmed V and J ends, which lost 8 bases and 6 bases, there was a span of 14 bases. The CDR3 is CASLGGGGEQYF. The CDR3 nucleotides are TGTGCCAGCCTGGGGGGGGGCGGCGAGCAGTACTTC. Complete variable domain (other parts from reference TRBV2 and TRBJ2-7): EPEVTQTPSHQVTQMGQEVILRCVPISNHLYFYWYRQILGQKVEFLVSFYNNEISEKSEIFDDQFSVERPDGSNFTLKIRSTKLEDSAMYFCASLGGGGEQYFGPGTRLTVT.

CDR3 in amino acids: CASSPRSGTDYEQYF. CDR3 sequence (DNA): TGTGCCAGCTCACCACGGTCCGGGACAGACTACGAGCAGTACTTC. The chain combines TRBV18 with TRBJ2-7, with 7 nucleotides matching TRBD1. The CDR3 has 15 residues. Germline loops: CDR1 KGHSH, CDR2 LQKENI. V trimming: 1 base; J trimming: 3 bases; junction bases outside the gene matches: 6.

The V and J genes are TRBV6-7 and TRBJ2-5, with D possibly being TRBD1 (5 bases). TRBV6-7 is identified as an open reading frame with a role that is uncertain. The CDR3 contains 15 residues. The V end was cut by 7 bases, the J end by 3 bases, with 18 bases between. DNA of the CDR3: TGTGCCAGCATGGGTTTAGGCAGGGTGGAAGAGACCCAGTACTTC. Protein sequence: CASMGLGRVEETQYF.

In its sample, this clone was seen a few times. CDR3 residues: CASSSTYGGPSSYEQYF. CDR3 DNA: TGTGCCAGCAGCTCTACCTACGGGGGGCCCAGCTCCTACGAGCAGTACTTC. The chain couples TRBV28 to TRBJ2-7; weak D call: TRBD2 (7 bases). V shed 6 bases and J shed 0 bases, with 21 bases lying between them. The CDR3 is made up of 17 amino acids. Germline V gene lookup returns CDR1 MDHEN and CDR2 SYDVKM. The variable domain in full, completed from reference TRBV28 and TRBJ2-7, reads DVKVTQSSRYLVKRTGEKVFLECVQDMDHENMFWYRQDPGLGLRLIYFSYDVKMKEKGDIPEGYSVSREKKERFSLILESASTNQTSMYLCASSSTYGGPSSYEQYFGPGTRLTVT.

The chain links TRBV7-3 to TRBJ2-2; 7 nucleotides align to TRBD2. The CDR3 has 16 amino acids. Looked up from germline, CDR1 is SGHTA and CDR2 is FQGTGA. After removal of 5 bases from V and 7 bases from J, the junction contained 13 bases not matched to a gene. The CDR3, as DNA: TGTGCCAGCAGCCCCCGGGGGGAGGCAGTCGGCGGGGAGCTGTTTTTT. This translates into CASSPRGEAVGGELFF.

The gene calls are TRBV7-9 and TRBJ1-6; TRBD1 aligns across 11 bases. The V and J ends lost 1 base and 8 bases, in that order; junction bases with no gene match: 1. This CDR3 has 15 amino acids. Germline lookup yields CDR1 SEHNR and CDR2 FQNEAQ (reference sequence). CDR3 region: CASSLGDRGYSPLHF. CDR3 DNA sequence: TGTGCCAGCAGCTTAGGGGACAGGGGGTATTCACCCCTCCACTTT.

The genes are TRBV28 and TRBJ2-2, with 7 nucleotides matching TRBD1. Germline CDR1 and CDR2: MDHEN and SYDVKM. The CDR3 extends over 15 amino acids. Germline trimming cut 8 bases from V and 4 bases from J; bases unmatched to any gene: 10. In DNA, the CDR3 is TGTGCCAGCTCAGGGGGACAGCTACGCACCGGGGAGCTGTTTTTT. Translation: CASSGGQLRTGELFF.

This chain uses TRBV4-3 with TRBJ2-7; TRBD1 matches at 7 bases. The CDR3 totals 15 residues. Trimming took 2 bases from V and 2 from J; bases not matched to a gene: 6. Germline-derived CDR1 and CDR2 are LGHNA and YSLEER. The DNA for the CDR3 is TGCGCCAGCAGCCAACAACAGGGGAGAACCTACGAGCAGTACTTC. Its translation is CASSQQQGRTYEQYF.

The V gene is TRBV3-1 (or the pseudogene TRBV3-2), the J gene TRBJ2-7; 10 bases fit TRBD1. Germline V gene lookup returns CDR1 LGHDT and CDR2 YNNKEL (reference sequence). V was clipped by 4 bases and J by 2 bases; unmatched bases: 5. The CDR3 length is 15 residues. In nucleotides, the CDR3 is TGTGCCAGCAGCCGACAGGGGGCTAAGACCTACGAGCAGTACTTC. It encodes CASSRQGAKTYEQYF.

The rearrangement joins TRBV28 to TRBJ2-4; D not certain. V was trimmed by 5 bases and J by 1 base, leaving 15 bases between them. Germline CDR1 reads MDHEN; CDR2 reads SYDVKM. The CDR3 consists of 16 residues. Here the CDR3 DNA reads TGTGCCAGCAGTGGAGCGACCGCAAGGGCCAAAAACATTCAGTACTTC. Protein: CASSGATARAKNIQYF.